Below, 4 T cell receptor beta chains from the same sample are listed, as sequenced in a study of blood T cells in healthy people across ages. Next came a second PCR, run for about 6 to 12 cycles, which used a sample-barcoded 5' primer along with a J-beta primer mix. TCRdb processed the 5' RACE reads anew with MiXCR; each CDR3 protein has one entry. The table has approximately 800,000 distinct CDR3 sequences, 35% to 60% seen once. The sample taken for sequencing was blood. These receptors were taken from a man older than 75 in good health.

The chain recombines TRBV29-1 with TRBJ2-1, with D possibly being TRBD1 (5 bases). Germline V CDR1 and CDR2: SQVTM, ANQGSEA. V was trimmed by 3 bases and J by 9 bases, leaving 15 bases between them. CDR3 length: 13 residues. CDR3 loop: CSVDLNSRGEQFF. In nucleotides, the CDR3 is TGCAGCGTTGATCTTAATAGTAGGGGTGAGCAGTTCTTC.

This clonotype appeared a few times. The V gene is TRBV28, the J gene TRBJ2-7; no firm D call. The CDR3 loop spans 13 amino acids. V lost 5 bases and J lost 4, with 12 bases in between. Germline CDR1 MDHEN, CDR2 SYDVKM. DNA of the CDR3: TGTGCCAGCAGTCTCCCGCATTCGTACGAGCAGTACTTC. This sequence encodes CASSLPHSYEQYF.

In this sample, this clonotype turned up many times. This rearrangement joins TRBV7-2 to TRBJ2-7; D remains ambiguous. Germline CDR1 reads SGHTA; CDR2 reads FQGNSA. V lost 2 bases and J lost 1, with 9 bases in between. The CDR3 sequence is 14 residues long. The chain's CDR3 is CASSLNAGSYEQYF. The CDR3 region has the DNA TGTGCCAGCAGCTTAAATGCCGGATCCTACGAGCAGTACTTC.

The chain is built from TRBV5-6 and TRBJ1-1; 10 bases are shared with TRBD1. The V gene's germline CDR1 is SGHDT and CDR2 YYEEEE. Unmatched junction bases numbered 10, after V lost 5 bases and J lost 9 bases. There are 14 residues in the CDR3. The CDR3 nucleotides are TGTGCCAGCAGTGTGGACAGGGGGTTCGCTAAAGCTTTCTTT. This sequence encodes CASSVDRGFAKAFF.